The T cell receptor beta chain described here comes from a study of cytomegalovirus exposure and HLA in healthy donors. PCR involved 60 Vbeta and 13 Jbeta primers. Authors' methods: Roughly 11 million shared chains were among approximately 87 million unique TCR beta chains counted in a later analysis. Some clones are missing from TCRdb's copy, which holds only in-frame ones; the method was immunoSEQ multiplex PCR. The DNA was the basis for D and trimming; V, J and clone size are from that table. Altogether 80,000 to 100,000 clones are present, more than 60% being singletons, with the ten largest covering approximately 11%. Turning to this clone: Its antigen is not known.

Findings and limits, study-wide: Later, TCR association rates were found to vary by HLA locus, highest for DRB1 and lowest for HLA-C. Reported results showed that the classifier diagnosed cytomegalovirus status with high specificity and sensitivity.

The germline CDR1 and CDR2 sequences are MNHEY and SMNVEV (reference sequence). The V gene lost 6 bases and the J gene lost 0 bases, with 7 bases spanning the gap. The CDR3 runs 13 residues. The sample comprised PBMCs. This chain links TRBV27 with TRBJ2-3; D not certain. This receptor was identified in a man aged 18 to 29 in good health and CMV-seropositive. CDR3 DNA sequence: TGTGCCAGCAGGCTCGCGAGCACAGATACGCAGTATTTT. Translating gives CASRLASTDTQYF.